This TCR beta chain comes out of a study of response to subunit inactivated influenza vaccine. TCRdb re-called the RT-PCR reads with MiXCR, one entry per CDR3 protein. The table includes a few hundred thousand distinct CDR3 sequences, 11% to 15% detected once. The CDR3 loop spans 14 amino acids. The germline CDR1 and CDR2 sequences are DFQATT and SNEGSKA (reference sequence). Trimming took 6 bases from V and 7 from J; bases not matched to a gene: 13. This clonotype showed up just a few times. Its target is not known. General study findings and limits: There was a suggestion from the authors that each seasonal influenza vaccination recruits few new T cells.

The chain carries TRBV20-1 and TRBJ2-7; 9 positions agree with TRBD2. This receptor was identified in a man aged 45-65 years who received an inactivated influenza vaccine. The sample was PBMCs from blood, taken 11 to 12 days after vaccination. CDR3 nucleotide sequence: TGCAGTGCGACTGGGACTAGCAATCTCGCTGAGCAGTACTTC. Its translation is CSATGTSNLAEQYF.